The 27 T cell receptor beta chains in this list originate from one sample, sequenced in a study of T-cell memory formation after mild COVID-19. TCRdb called the 5' RACE reads again in MiXCR, with one record for every CDR3 protein. This table holds about 400,000 distinct CDR3 sequences, 23% found once. Sequencing was carried out using PBMCs or a T cell subset sorted from them (not recorded which). The receptor set was obtained from an adult woman who had mild COVID-19 (a few samples of this study predate the infection). Cell type and time point are not known.

In this sample, this clonotype turned up many times. V usage is TRBV12-3 or TRBV12-4 and J usage is TRBJ2-7; D is perhaps TRBD1 (6 bases). V was pared by 1 base and J by 6 bases, with 7 bases between. CDR3 length: 12 amino acids. The CDR3 region has the DNA TGTGCCAGCAGTTTAGGGGGGCTCGAGCAGTACTTC. Its translation is CASSLGGLEQYF.

The gene calls are TRBV6-1 and TRBJ2-4, with 8 positions matching TRBD2. CDR1 is MNHNS and CDR2 is SASEGT in the germline V gene. The V gene end was trimmed by 7 bases and the J gene end by 1 base; junction bases not matched to a gene: 3. This CDR3 is built from 14 residues. CDR3 amino acids: CASKSSGAKNIQYF. The CDR3 bases are TGTGCCAGCAAATCTAGCGGGGCCAAAAACATTCAGTACTTC.

The V and J genes are TRBV20-1 and TRBJ2-5; 10 bases are a match to TRBD2. The CDR3 length is 18 residues. Germline trimming cut 0 bases from V and 2 bases from J; bases unmatched to any gene: 12. Germline CDR1 DFQATT, CDR2 SNEGSKA (reference sequence). CDR3 amino acids: CSARDWMSSGSWQETQYF. In DNA form, the CDR3 reads TGCAGTGCTAGAGATTGGATGTCTAGCGGGAGTTGGCAAGAGACCCAGTACTTC.

Only a few counts were recorded for this clonotype. V is TRBV4-2 and J is TRBJ2-7; D is ambiguous. Looked up from germline, CDR1 is LGHNA and CDR2 is YNFKEQ. The ends were cut back, 1 base at V and 2 bases at J, with 9 bases in the middle. The CDR3 is 14 amino acids. This chain's CDR3 is CASSQGAYPYEQYF. The CDR3, as DNA: TGTGCCAGCAGCCAAGGGGCCTACCCCTACGAGCAGTACTTC.

In this sample, this clonotype turned up a few times. V gene TRBV4-3 combines with J gene TRBJ2-7; no definite D call. Trimming took 0 bases from V and 0 from J, leaving 6 bases between them. The length of the CDR3 is 14 residues. Germline V gene lookup returns CDR1 LGHNA and CDR2 YSLEER. CDR3 in amino acids: CASSQDPDSYEQYF. In nucleotides, the CDR3 is TGCGCCAGCAGCCAAGATCCTGACTCCTACGAGCAGTACTTC.

This sequence joins TRBV20-1 and TRBJ2-2; a possible D gene is TRBD1 (5 bases). Germline V CDR1 and CDR2: DFQATT, SNEGSKA (reference sequence). The germline V and J ends were trimmed by 0 bases and 0 bases, with 8 bases remaining between them. The CDR3 has 15 residues. CDR3 loop: CSARDRGANTGELFF. CDR3 DNA sequence: TGCAGTGCTAGAGATAGGGGTGCGAACACCGGGGAGCTGTTTTTT.

This clonotype has only a few counts. The rearrangement links TRBV12-3 or TRBV12-4 to TRBJ2-5, with D possibly being TRBD2 (7 bases). This CDR3 is built from 15 residues. The V and J ends lost 5 bases and 5 bases respectively, with 18 bases between them. The CDR3 here is CASSGPGGPRETQYF. In nucleotides, the CDR3 is TGTGCCAGCAGTGGTCCGGGGGGCCCGCGGGAGACCCAGTACTTC.

This clonotype was found a few times. At one end, the junction sequence differs from germline, possibly due to a read error. V gene TRBV7-2 combines with J gene TRBJ2-7; 9 positions agree with TRBD2. The V gene's germline CDR1 is SGHTA and CDR2 FQGNSA. The CDR3 consists of 13 residues. CDR3: CASSLGLAGAMDF. CDR3 nucleotide sequence: TGTGCCAGCAGCTTGGGATTAGCGGGAGCTATGGACTTC. The full variable domain, in which reference TRBV7-2 and TRBJ2-7 provide the parts outside the CDR3, is GAGVSQSPSNKVTEKGKDVELRCDPISGHTALYWYRQSLGQGLEFLIYFQGNSAPDKSGLPSDRFSAERTGGSVSTLTIQRTQQEDSAVYLCASSLGLAGAMDFGPGTRLTVT.

The CDR3 bases are TGTGCCATCGGGGACAGGGGGCTTGATACGCAGTATTTT. This encodes CAIGDRGLDTQYF. The rearrangement links TRBV10-3 to TRBJ2-3; 12 nucleotides match TRBD1. V trimming: 8 bases; J trimming: 6 bases; junction bases outside the gene matches: 3. The germline V gene has CDR1 ENHRY and CDR2 SYGVKD. The CDR3 length is 13 residues.

This clonotype was seen a few times. This rearrangement joins TRBV7-9 to TRBJ2-1; no reliable D call. Between the trimmed V and J ends, which lost 5 bases and 0 bases, there was a span of 11 bases. This CDR3 region has 15 residues. CDR1 is SEHNR, CDR2 FQNEAQ, per germline (reference sequence). The CDR3 DNA follows: TGTGCCAGCAGCCCCGCCGAGGTCTCCTACAATGAGCAGTTCTTC. This codes for CASSPAEVSYNEQFF.

The rearrangement links TRBV4-1 to TRBJ2-6; either TRBD1 or TRBD2 may supply D (6 bases each). CDR1 is MGHRA, CDR2 YSYEKL, per germline. The V and J ends lost 4 bases and 0 bases respectively, with 22 bases between them. The CDR3 covers 20 residues. Here the CDR3 DNA reads TGCGCCAGCAGCCTTTTACTCGGCGCGGGGACACCCTCTGGGGCCAACGTCCTGACTTTC. Translation gives CASSLLLGAGTPSGANVLTF.

This clonotype was recorded a few times. The chain recombines TRBV27 with TRBJ2-5; the D is unclear. Germline V gene sequence: CDR1 MNHEY, CDR2 SMNVEV (reference sequence). This CDR3 has 15 residues. V gave up 6 bases and J gave up 4 bases, with 18 bases separating them. CDR3 region: CASRNLVSMLETQYF. The CDR3 bases are TGTGCCAGCAGGAACCTTGTGTCCATGCTAGAGACCCAGTACTTC.

In its sample, this clonotype was seen a few times. The rearrangement links TRBV9 to TRBJ2-3; TRBD2 matches at 7 bases. The CDR3 covers 17 residues. Germline CDR1 and CDR2: SGDLS and YYNGEE. J lost 1 base, V lost 2 bases, and 10 bases had no gene match. The chain's CDR3 is CASSVTSASYRTDTQYF. CDR3 bases: TGTGCCAGCAGCGTTACTAGCGCCTCGTACCGCACAGATACGCAGTATTTT.

This clonotype has a handful of counts. The rearrangement uses TRBV12-3 or TRBV12-4 and TRBJ2-3; tentatively, D is TRBD1 or TRBD2 (5 bases each). Trimming shortened V by 6 bases and J by 3 bases, and 22 bases separated the two germline ends. CDR3 size: 17 residues. In DNA form, the CDR3 reads TGTGCCAGCAGCCCCCCGAGGGGCGGCCCGTCAACAGATACGCAGTATTTT. Translation gives CASSPPRGGPSTDTQYF.

J is TRBJ2-7 and V is TRBV7-9; possibly TRBD2 for D (6 bases). Trimming cost V 1 base and J 4 bases, with 17 bases left between them. CDR1 and CDR2 from the germline V gene are SEHNR and FQNEAQ (reference sequence). CDR3 size: 16 residues. The CDR3 region is CASSLGLAEGRYEQYF. DNA of the CDR3: TGTGCCAGCAGCTTAGGGTTAGCGGAGGGCCGATACGAGCAGTACTTC.

J is TRBJ2-5 and V is TRBV20-1, with 10 bases lining up with TRBD1. The CDR3 spans 14 residues. Trimming cost V 3 bases and J 6 bases; bases outside gene matches: 7. Germline V lookup: CDR1 DFQATT, CDR2 SNEGSKA (reference sequence). CDR3 DNA sequence: TGCAGTGCTAGGGAGGACAGGGGGAGACAGACCCAGTACTTC. Translating gives CSAREDRGRQTQYF.

This clonotype was detected ten times or more. The chain has TRBV6-5 and TRBJ1-2; TRBD1 matches 7 bases. Germline V gene sequence: CDR1 MNHEY, CDR2 SVGAGI. This CDR3 contains 15 residues. Germline trimming cut 6 bases from V and 2 bases from J; bases unmatched to any gene: 9. CDR3 region: CASSTARQGNYGYTF. As DNA, the CDR3 is TGTGCCAGCAGCACGGCCCGACAGGGCAACTATGGCTACACCTTC.

This clonotype has just a few counts. One junction end disagrees with the germline gene, perhaps due to a read error. The rearrangement uses TRBV7-7 and TRBJ2-1; D perhaps matches TRBD2 (8 bases). The CDR3 is 16 amino acids. Germline V lookup: CDR1 SSHAT, CDR2 FNYEAQ (reference sequence). DNA for the CDR3: TGTGCTAGCAGCCCTCAGGGGGGCGGGAGGAGTGGTGAGCAGTTCTTC. This codes for CASSPQGGGRSGEQFF.

This clonotype showed up just once. J is TRBJ2-5 and V is TRBV19; D gene uncertain. Trimming took 4 bases from V and 0 from J, leaving 12 bases between them. Looked up from germline, CDR1 is LNHDA and CDR2 is SQIVND (reference sequence). This CDR3 contains 15 residues. The CDR3 DNA sequence: TGTGCCAGTAGTACCTTCGACACTGACCAAGAGACCCAGTACTTC. It encodes CASSTFDTDQETQYF.

This clonotype showed up just a few times. J is TRBJ2-3 and V is TRBV6-5; no clear D. Germline CDR1 reads MNHEY; CDR2 reads SVGAGI. The CDR3 is made up of 12 amino acids. V was shortened by 6 bases and J by 9 bases, with 13 bases between the two germline ends. The CDR3 region is CASSPPGGTQYF. Written as DNA, the CDR3 is TGTGCCAGCAGCCCCCCCGGTGGGACGCAGTATTTT.

This clonotype occurred a few times. The V and J genes are TRBV4-1 and TRBJ1-2; D is uncertain. Germline CDR1 and CDR2: MGHRA and YSYEKL. CDR3 size: 14 residues. Trimming took off 2 bases at V and 8 bases at J, with 15 bases between the two ends. Written as DNA, the CDR3 is TGCGCCAGCAGCCAACAAGGAGGGTTGATCGGCTACACCTTC. It yields the protein CASSQQGGLIGYTF.

V gene TRBV25-1 combines with J gene TRBJ1-6; tentatively, D is TRBD1 (6 bases). Trimming took 4 bases from V and 2 from J, leaving 12 bases between them. The length of the CDR3 is 16 residues. Germline V gives CDR1 MGHDK, CDR2 SYGVNS. The CDR3 DNA reads as TGTGCCAGCAGTGGACACAGGGACCCCTATAATTCACCCCTCCACTTT. The encoded protein is CASSGHRDPYNSPLHF.

The chain employs TRBV15 and TRBJ1-2; a possible D gene is TRBD1 (6 bases). This CDR3 contains 17 residues. Per germline, CDR1 LNHNV and CDR2 YYDKDF (reference sequence). Trimming removed 0 bases from V and 5 bases from J, with 19 bases in between. The CDR3 sequence: CATSREGHRQALYGYTF. The CDR3 DNA reads TGTGCCACCAGCAGAGAGGGGCACAGACAGGCTCTTTATGGCTACACCTTC.

This chain uses TRBV3-1 with TRBJ1-4; 10 bases agree with TRBD1. With V trimmed by 1 base and J by 7 bases, 9 bases remained unmatched. Germline V gives CDR1 LGHDT, CDR2 YNNKEL (reference sequence). The CDR3 has 17 amino acids. The CDR3 DNA follows: TGTGCCAGCAGCCAAGCCCTCTGGACAGGGGGAAGTGAAAAACTGTTTTTT. Its translation: CASSQALWTGGSEKLFF.

This clonotype occurred a few times. This chain links TRBV30 with TRBJ2-2, with D perhaps assigned TRBD1 or TRBD2 (6 bases each). The ends were cut back, 3 bases at V and 3 bases at J, with 11 bases in the middle. The CDR3 has 14 amino acids. CDR1 is GTSNPN, CDR2 SVGIG, per germline (reference sequence). The CDR3 bases are TGTGCCTGGAGATGGGGGGCCCACACCGGGGAGCTGTTTTTT. Its protein is CAWRWGAHTGELFF. Variable domain in full (rest from reference TRBV30 and TRBJ2-2): SQTIHQWPATLVQPVGSPLSLECTVEGTSNPNLYWYRQAAGRGLQLLFYSVGIGQISSEVPQNLSASRPQDRQFILSSKKLLLSDSGFYLCAWRWGAHTGELFFGEGSRLTVL.

The rearrangement uses TRBV11-3 and TRBJ2-3, with 9 bases that match TRBD2. Germline V gene lookup returns CDR1 SGHNT and CDR2 YENEEA. The CDR3 runs 17 residues. V dropped 4 bases and J dropped 4; count of bases not matched to a gene: 12. The CDR3 here is CASSSPLAGVRADTQYF. CDR3 coding DNA: TGTGCCAGCAGCTCGCCTTTAGCGGGAGTTAGGGCAGATACGCAGTATTTT. The variable domain in full, completed from reference TRBV11-3 and TRBJ2-3, reads EAGVVQSPRYKIIEKKQPVAFWCNPISGHNTLYWYLQNLGQGPELLIRYENEEAVDDSQLPKDRFSAERLKGVDSTLKIQPAELGDSAVYLCASSSPLAGVRADTQYFGPGTRLTVL.

The chain is built from TRBV20-1 and TRBJ2-1, with 9 nucleotides matching TRBD2. Trimming took 0 bases from V and 5 from J; bases not matched to a gene: 5. This CDR3 is 15 amino acids long. Germline V CDR1 and CDR2: DFQATT, SNEGSKA (reference sequence). CDR3 sequence reads: CSARETGTSNNEQFF. The CDR3 DNA reads as TGCAGTGCTAGAGAGACCGGGACTAGCAACAATGAGCAGTTCTTC.